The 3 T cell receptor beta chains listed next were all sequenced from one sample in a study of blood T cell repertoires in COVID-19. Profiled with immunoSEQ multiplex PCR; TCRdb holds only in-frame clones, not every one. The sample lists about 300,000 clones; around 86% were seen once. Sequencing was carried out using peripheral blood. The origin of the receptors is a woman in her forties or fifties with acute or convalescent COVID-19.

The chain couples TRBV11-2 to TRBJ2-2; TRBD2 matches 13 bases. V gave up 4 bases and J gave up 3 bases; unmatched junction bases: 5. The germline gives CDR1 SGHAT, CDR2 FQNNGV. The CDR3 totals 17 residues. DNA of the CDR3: TGTGCCAGCAGCTCCCTGACTAGCGGGAGGTACACCGGGGAGCTGTTTTTT. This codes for CASSSLTSGRYTGELFF.

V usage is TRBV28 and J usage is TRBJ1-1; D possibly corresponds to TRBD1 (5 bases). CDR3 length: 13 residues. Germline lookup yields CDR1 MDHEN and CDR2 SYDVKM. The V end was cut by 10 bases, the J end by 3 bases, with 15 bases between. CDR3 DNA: TGTGCCACCCACCTTGGGGGGTACACTGAAGCTTTCTTT. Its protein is CATHLGGYTEAFF. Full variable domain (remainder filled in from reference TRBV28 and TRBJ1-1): DVKVTQSSRYLVKRTGEKVFLECVQDMDHENMFWYRQDPGLGLRLIYFSYDVKMKEKGDIPEGYSVSREKKERFSLILESASTNQTSMYLCATHLGGYTEAFFGQGTRLTVV.

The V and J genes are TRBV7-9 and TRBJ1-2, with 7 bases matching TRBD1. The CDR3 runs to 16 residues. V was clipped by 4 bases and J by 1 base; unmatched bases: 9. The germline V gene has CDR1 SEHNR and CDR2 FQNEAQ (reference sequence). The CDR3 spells CASSSPEGAFNYGYTF. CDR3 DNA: TGTGCCAGCAGCTCCCCCGAGGGGGCGTTTAACTATGGCTACACCTTC.